The subject of this entry is one T cell receptor beta chain. Its matching antigen is unknown. This CDR3 comprises 15 residues. V shed 4 bases and J shed 5 bases, with 17 bases lying between them. This record belongs to a study of blood T cells in healthy people across ages. Study results and caveats: From one million sequenced T cells, diversity estimates were lower bounds.

A second PCR of 7 to 11 cycles used a sample-barcoded 5' primer and a J-beta primer mix. In TCRdb, the 5' RACE reads were re-called with MiXCR into one record per CDR3 protein. The sample has 800,000 or so distinct CDR3 sequences, around 45% seen once. This sequence was found in a man older than 75 in good health. Input material: blood. The gene calls are TRBV12-3 or TRBV12-4 and TRBJ2-5; tentatively, D is TRBD2 (6 bases). CDR3 sequence: CASSSTRDSGETQYF. DNA of the CDR3: TGTGCCAGCAGTTCCACCCGGGACTCTGGGGAGACCCAGTACTTC.